This T cell receptor beta chain was documented in a study of T cells in Graves' hyperthyroidism and ophthalmopathy (dated 2019 in TCRdb). As for the study more broadly: Peripheral blood was collected at initial diagnosis, before any treatment. For training and testing, the 100 or so patients in the discovery cohort were randomly divided in a 7:3 ratio. The paper describes TCR Vbeta CDR3 sequencing of about 140 peripheral blood samples, made up of approximately 40 ophthalmopathy patients, around 78 hyperthyroidism patients and 17 progressor patients. Following sampling, methimazole starting at 30 mg daily was given to hyperthyroidism patients, and high-dose intravenous methylprednisolone was given to ophthalmopathy patients. Whether ophthalmopathy could be predicted prospectively was tested in an independent validation cohort made up of under 20 hyperthyroidism patients plus 17 patients who later progressed to ophthalmopathy. A discovery cohort of roughly 100 patients, 43 with Graves' ophthalmopathy and more than 55 with stable Graves' hyperthyroidism, was used to find distinguishing TCR V-J signatures. In addition, the study compared T-cell repertoires in thyroid tissue and in blood from several Graves' hyperthyroidism patients.

Including cysteine and phenylalanine, the CDR3 has 17 amino acids. Here the CDR3 DNA is all that survives: 51 bases in frame from base 1. CDR1 is given as DFQATT and CDR2 as SNEGSKA, both from the germline V gene (reference sequence). Unmatched junction bases come to 15, with V trimmed by 3 bases and J by 5 bases. In its sample, this clonotype was seen many times. Its recognized antigen is unknown. No quality values exist for individual bases; no much larger clone is one base distant. Ophthalmopathy patients had moderately to severely active disease, Clinical Activity Score of at least 3, NOSPECS grade of at least 4, and duration under 3 months. Any patient with an uncontrolled infection, another autoimmune disease, pregnancy or lactation was excluded. Diagnoses were established on the basis of clinical symptoms, serum thyroxine and TRAb, thyroid ultrasound, and orbital computed tomography. Ficoll-Paque density gradient centrifugation was used to isolate PBMCs from about 10 ml of fresh peripheral blood. Total RNA was extracted with Trizol reagent, and quality was checked on an Agilent 2100 Bioanalyzer.

The TCR beta CDR3 regions were amplified from the RNA transcripts. The first round of RT-PCR for the TCR CDR3 was performed with the HTBI primer set and the Qiagen OneStep RT-PCR kit. A second multiplex PCR round built the libraries, followed by size selection and purification. The libraries were sequenced on an Illumina HiSeq2000 using paired-end 100 bp reads. Regarding the original processing steps: Raw data were processed with SOAPnuke, discarding reads with adapters, uncalled bases, mean Phred below 15, or no exact constant-primer or identifier match. COPE v1.2.5 was used to merge high-quality paired reads, and clonotypes were defined as unique nucleotide sequences. MiTCR v1.1 was used to align clonotypes to the IMGT TRBV, TRBD and TRBJ reference segments. Only V-J combinations with frequency above 0.0001, covering about 99% of repertoires, were analysed. The TCS score was defined as the ratio of F50 (clonal expansion) to E x V (chaos), calculated using BLOSUM62-based TCRdist between CDR3 peptides within each V-J. Welch's t-statistics and random forest reduced 514 V-J features to roughly 13, which were used in a naive Bayes classifier (R e1071). TCRdb applied fastp at Q25 and MiXCR to the public reads, then kept only in-frame beta chains. Under each unique CDR3 protein, matching rows form one entry showing the most common genes and DNA. Here the V and J calls rest on TCRdb's processing, not on the authors' analysis. The sample yields hundreds of thousands of distinct CDR3 sequences; roughly 16% were counted once. Approximately 3.5% of the sample is held by the ten biggest clonotypes.

Overall results and qualifications from the work: A model built on a 13 V-J signature distinguished ophthalmopathy from stable hyperthyroidism, reaching around 87% sensitivity and about 81% specificity in cross-validation and 80%/75% in testing. No statistical method was used to fix the sample size in advance, and group allocation was not hidden from the investigators. In validation, the model predicted progression to ophthalmopathy with 55% to 71% sensitivity and less than 75% specificity, a median of 6.5 months before onset. Most expanded thyroid clonotypes (frequency above 0.001) were also detected in blood, suggesting blood repertoires may reflect thyroid immune responses.

Recombination joined TRBV20-1 with TRBJ2-7; 11 bases in between match TRBD1. Sample: blood. The sequence derives from a woman aged 40 to 55 with Graves' ophthalmopathy. CDR3 reads: CSARVPARDRGMHEQYF. The nucleotide sequence is given as TGCAGTGCTAGGGTCCCCGCTCGGGACAGGGGGATGCACGAGCAGTACTTC.